These 32 T cell receptor beta chains were sequenced from one sample in a study of T-cell reconstitution after alpha-beta-depleted transplantation in children. For TCRbeta, the library was prepared with unique molecular identifiers. TCRdb passed the PCR reads through MiXCR, listing each CDR3 protein once. Here the sample spans about a million distinct CDR3 sequences, about 29% being singletons. The material was PBMCs, mostly from graft donor cells, obtained 360 days after TCRalphabeta/CD19-depleted stem cell transplant. These receptor sequences come from a boy in the first two years of life who had a stem cell transplant for SCID, so the T cells may come from the graft donor.

The chain recombines TRBV7-9 with TRBJ2-3, with D perhaps being TRBD1 or TRBD2 (5 bases each). V was pared by 1 base and J by 0 bases, with 11 bases between. The V gene's germline CDR1 is SEHNR and CDR2 FQNEAQ (reference sequence). The CDR3 spans 16 residues. The CDR3 sequence: CASSLVGTVSTDTQYF. The CDR3 DNA follows: TGTGCCAGCAGCTTAGTGGGGACGGTTAGCACAGATACGCAGTATTTT.

The CDR3 region has the DNA TGCGCCAGCAGCTTAGGAGAGGTCGGTGCCCTGTCGAACACCGGGGAGCTGTTTTTT. This encodes CASSLGEVGALSNTGELFF. V usage is TRBV5-1 and J usage is TRBJ2-2; D gene ambiguous. Deletions cut 2 bases from V and 0 bases from J, with 20 bases between. In germline, CDR1 is SGHRS, CDR2 YFSETQ. This CDR3 has 19 amino acids.

This sequence joins TRBV7-2 and TRBJ2-5; a weak D match, TRBD1 (6 bases). Germline-derived CDR1 and CDR2 are SGHTA and FQGNSA. The CDR3 runs to 15 residues. Trimming took off 0 bases at V and 2 bases at J, with 10 bases between the two ends. In nucleotides, the CDR3 is TGTGCCAGCAGCTTAGCGGGGACACTTCAAGAGACCCAGTACTTC. Translation gives CASSLAGTLQETQYF.

This clonotype appeared a few times. This rearrangement joins TRBV10-3 to TRBJ2-5, with 7 bases aligning to TRBD2. V lost 10 bases and J lost 4; bases outside the gene matches: 30. This CDR3 comprises 20 residues. Per germline, CDR1 ENHRY and CDR2 SYGVKD. The chain's CDR3 is CASRESTGGPPQMEGETQYF. As DNA, the CDR3 is TGTGCCAGCAGGGAGTCGACGGGGGGACCACCCCAAATGGAGGGAGAGACCCAGTACTTC.

V and J are TRBV6-1 and TRBJ2-7, with 12 nucleotides matching TRBD1. The V gene's germline CDR1 is MNHNS and CDR2 SASEGT. The CDR3 is 15 amino acids. Trimming at V came to 5 bases and at J to 5 bases, leaving 7 bases not matched to a gene. The CDR3 sequence is CASSTPGQGAHEQYF. In DNA, the CDR3 is TGTGCCAGCAGTACCCCGGGACAGGGGGCCCACGAGCAGTACTTC.

This clonotype occurred once. DNA for the CDR3: TGTGCCAGCAGCGTAGTGGCAGAGAGCTCTGGAAACACCATATATTTT. It yields the protein CASSVVAESSGNTIYF. The chain combines TRBV9 with TRBJ1-3; D unclear. This CDR3 has 16 residues. Germline values: CDR1 SGDLS, CDR2 YYNGEE. V shed 0 bases and J shed 0 bases, with 10 bases lying between them.

This chain joins TRBV12-3 or TRBV12-4 and TRBJ1-1; no firm D call. Trimming removed 5 bases from V and 5 bases from J, with 12 bases in between. CDR3 length equals 13 residues. The CDR3 nucleotides read TGTGCCAGCAGTCCTACGAGGAGGACTGAAGCTTTCTTT. This sequence encodes CASSPTRRTEAFF.

This clonotype occurred a few times. This sequence joins TRBV5-1 and TRBJ1-1, with D uncertain. V dropped 0 bases and J dropped 5 bases, with 14 bases sitting between them. The CDR3 length is 15 residues. Germline CDR1 is SGHRS and CDR2 is YFSETQ. CDR3 DNA: TGCGCCAGCAGCTTGGAATCGGGCGTCGGAACTGAAGCTTTCTTT. It encodes CASSLESGVGTEAFF.

V and J are TRBV5-1 and TRBJ2-3, with D perhaps being TRBD1 or TRBD2 (6 bases each). The CDR3 is 16 residues long. Deletions cut 3 bases from V and 5 bases from J, with 19 bases between. The germline CDR1 and CDR2 sequences are SGHRS and YFSETQ. The CDR3 DNA sequence: TGCGCCAGCAGCTCATTCGCATGGGGGGCAGGAGATACGCAGTATTTT. It translates to CASSSFAWGAGDTQYF.

This clonotype was seen more than once but under ten times. V usage is TRBV7-9 and J usage is TRBJ2-1, with D tentatively TRBD1 (5 bases). V was cut by 6 bases and J by 4 bases, with 19 bases left in between. Germline lookup yields CDR1 SEHNR and CDR2 FQNEAQ (reference sequence). The CDR3 runs 16 residues. The CDR3 DNA sequence: TGTGCCAGCAGACAGGTCCGCTCTCCCTTTTACAATGAGCAGTTCTTC. It translates to CASRQVRSPFYNEQFF.

This clonotype was detected a few times. The CDR3 bases are TGTGCCAGCAGTCCGTTCAGGGGCCTCGGATCAGATACGCAGTATTTT. Translation gives CASSPFRGLGSDTQYF. This rearrangement joins TRBV6-1 to TRBJ2-3; a possible D gene is TRBD1 (6 bases). Germline V gene sequence: CDR1 MNHNS, CDR2 SASEGT. The CDR3 loop spans 16 amino acids. V shed 5 bases and J shed 4 bases, with 19 bases lying between them.

The rearrangement joins TRBV5-1 to TRBJ2-1; 7 bases match TRBD2. V trimming: 5 bases; J trimming: 4 bases; junction bases outside the gene matches: 0. This CDR3 has 12 residues. CDR1 is SGHRS and CDR2 is YFSETQ in the germline V gene. The CDR3 protein is CASRGGYNEQFF. The CDR3 region has the DNA TGCGCCAGCAGGGGGGGGTACAATGAGCAGTTCTTC. The full variable domain, its missing parts supplied by reference TRBV5-1 and TRBJ2-1, is KAGVTQTPRYLIKTRGQQVTLSCSPISGHRSVSWYQQTPGQGLQFLFEYFSETQRNKGNFPGRFSGRQFSNSRSEMNVSTLELGDSALYLCASRGGYNEQFFGPGTRLTVL.

The genes are TRBV2 and TRBJ2-2, with D uncertain. The V gene lost 3 bases and the J gene lost 1 base, with 9 bases spanning the gap. CDR1 SNHLY and CDR2 FYNNEI come from the germline V gene. The CDR3 length is 15 residues. For the CDR3, the DNA is TGTGCCAGCAGTGACGGCAGGCGGAACACCGGGGAGCTGTTTTTT. Its protein is CASSDGRRNTGELFF.

The sample holds a few counts of this clonotype. The V and J genes are TRBV6-1 and TRBJ1-1; 8 positions agree with TRBD1. The V and J ends lost 6 bases and 1 base, in that order; junction bases with no gene match: 7. The germline V gene has CDR1 MNHNS and CDR2 SASEGT. This CDR3 comprises 15 residues. The CDR3, as DNA: TGTGCCAGCAGCAGGGGGCTTGAAGGGAACACTGAAGCTTTCTTT. Translation: CASSRGLEGNTEAFF.

The sample holds a few counts of this clonotype. The chain links TRBV12-3 or TRBV12-4 to TRBJ1-5; weak D call: TRBD1 (5 bases). Trimming shortened V by 6 bases and J by 0 bases, and 6 bases separated the two germline ends. CDR3 length: 13 residues. The CDR3 nucleotides read TGTGCCAGCAGGGGGGATAGCAATCAGCCCCAGCATTTT. It specifies CASRGDSNQPQHF.

This clonotype came up a few times. The chain recombines TRBV7-2 with TRBJ1-5, with 8 bases aligning to TRBD1. The CDR3 length is 13 residues. Trimming cost V 5 bases and J 6 bases; bases outside gene matches: 3. In germline, CDR1 is SGHTA, CDR2 FQGNSA. This chain's CDR3 is CASSVDRAQPQHF. CDR3 in DNA: TGTGCCAGCAGCGTGGACAGGGCTCAGCCCCAGCATTTT.

The chain uses TRBV28 and TRBJ1-6, with D possibly TRBD1 on 5 matching bases. CDR1 is MDHEN and CDR2 is SYDVKM in the germline V gene. The CDR3 length is 15 residues. Trimming pared 3 bases from V and 10 bases from J, leaving 16 bases between. The CDR3 DNA sequence: TGTGCCAGCAGTTTCGTCCAGGGTACTGGATCACCCCTCCACTTT. Translated: CASSFVQGTGSPLHF.

On this clonotype itself: A clone one base away is much larger, so this may be a read error. J is TRBJ2-1 and V is TRBV9; 7 bases are shared with TRBD2. This CDR3 region has 15 residues. V dropped 7 bases and J dropped 0; count of bases not matched to a gene: 7. Germline V gene sequence: CDR1 SGDLS, CDR2 YYNGEE. CDR3 residues: CASGRDGSSYNEQFF. The DNA for the CDR3 is TGTGCCAGCGGGAGGGACGGAAGCTCCTACAATGAGCAGTTCTTC.

The chain recombines TRBV5-1 with TRBJ2-7, with D unresolved. Germline V gene data show CDR1 as SGHRS and CDR2 as YFSETQ. The CDR3 covers 14 residues. Between the trimmed V and J ends, which lost 2 bases and 5 bases, there was a span of 14 bases. CDR3 nucleotides: TGCGCCAGCAGCTTTGAGCTACCCGAGGACGAGCAGTACTTC. It specifies CASSFELPEDEQYF. The entire variable domain, with the rest obtained from reference TRBV5-1 and TRBJ2-7, is as follows: KAGVTQTPRYLIKTRGQQVTLSCSPISGHRSVSWYQQTPGQGLQFLFEYFSETQRNKGNFPGRFSGRQFSNSRSEMNVSTLELGDSALYLCASSFELPEDEQYFGPGTRLTVT.

The rearrangement uses TRBV15 and TRBJ1-2, with D hard to call. Germline lookup yields CDR1 LNHNV and CDR2 YYDKDF (reference sequence). V shed 1 base and J shed 8 bases, with 14 bases lying between them. This CDR3 contains 14 residues. In nucleotides, the CDR3 is TGTGCCACCAGCAGAGGGACGGTGCCCGGCGGCTACACCTTC. This sequence encodes CATSRGTVPGGYTF.

CDR3 protein: CASSLGGGTIYEQYF. CDR3 DNA: TGTGCCAGCAGCTTAGGAGGGGGGACCATCTACGAGCAGTACTTC. The chain is built from TRBV7-2 and TRBJ2-7; either TRBD1 or TRBD2 may fit D (6 bases each). The CDR3 length is 15 residues. Trimming took 1 base from V and 3 from J, leaving 13 bases between them. Germline V gene sequence: CDR1 SGHTA, CDR2 FQGNSA.

This clonotype was detected only a few times. The chain joins TRBV9 to TRBJ2-3; 11 bases align to TRBD2. In germline, CDR1 is SGDLS, CDR2 YYNGEE. The CDR3 totals 17 residues. The J segment lost 6 bases and the V segment lost 0 bases, leaving 9 bases of the junction unmatched. As DNA, the CDR3 is TGTGCCAGCAGCGTAGGGGCGTTGACTAGCGGGGCCGATACGCAGTATTTT. Residues: CASSVGALTSGADTQYF.

The CDR3 spells CASRWGTGSYEQYF. DNA for the CDR3: TGTGCCAGCAGATGGGGGACAGGGTCCTACGAGCAGTACTTC. This sequence joins TRBV28 and TRBJ2-7; 9 nucleotides line up with TRBD1. The germline CDR1 and CDR2 sequences are MDHEN and SYDVKM. Trimming cost V 6 bases and J 1 base; bases outside gene matches: 4. The CDR3 is made up of 14 amino acids. The full variable domain, its missing parts supplied by reference TRBV28 and TRBJ2-7, is DVKVTQSSRYLVKRTGEKVFLECVQDMDHENMFWYRQDPGLGLRLIYFSYDVKMKEKGDIPEGYSVSREKKERFSLILESASTNQTSMYLCASRWGTGSYEQYFGPGTRLTVT.

This sequence joins TRBV11-2 and TRBJ1-1; D is perhaps TRBD1 (6 bases). CDR3 size: 15 residues. The V end lost 7 bases, the J end lost 0 bases, and 15 bases lay between the germline ends. From germline, CDR1 is SGHAT and CDR2 FQNNGV. CDR3 loop: CASTEQGLVNTEAFF. The CDR3 nucleotides read TGTGCCAGCACCGAACAGGGTTTGGTGAACACTGAAGCTTTCTTT.

This sequence joins TRBV4-1 and TRBJ2-1, with 10 bases identical to TRBD2. Germline CDR1 and CDR2: MGHRA and YSYEKL. This CDR3 region has 16 residues. With 2 bases clipped from V and 11 bases from J, the junction kept 12 bases outside the gene matches. The CDR3: CASSQLGASGGRQQFF. The CDR3 DNA reads TGCGCCAGCAGCCAATTAGGGGCTAGCGGGGGTAGACAGCAGTTCTTC.

The chain couples TRBV20-1 to TRBJ1-2; D ambiguous. The CDR3 loop spans 12 amino acids. Trimming stripped 3 bases from V and 2 bases from J, with 7 bases between. The germline gives CDR1 DFQATT, CDR2 SNEGSKA (reference sequence). CDR3 nucleotide sequence: TGCAGTGCTAGTATCCTCAACTATGGCTACACCTTC. This sequence encodes CSASILNYGYTF.

The rearrangement uses TRBV12-3 or TRBV12-4 and TRBJ2-7, with 7 bases matching TRBD1. This CDR3 region has 15 residues. The trim removed 4 bases at V and 0 bases at J, leaving 6 bases unmatched. Written as DNA, the CDR3 is TGTGCCAGCAGTTCTCCTGACAGGGCCTCCTACGAGCAGTACTTC. Translating gives CASSSPDRASYEQYF.

The rearrangement links TRBV4-3 to TRBJ2-5; no reliable D call. CDR1 LGHNA and CDR2 YSLEER come from the germline V gene. V lost 0 bases and J lost 0, with 8 bases in between. The CDR3 has 15 residues. CDR3 nucleotides: TGCGCCAGCAGCCAAGAAAGGCCCCACCAAGAGACCCAGTACTTC. Protein: CASSQERPHQETQYF.

This clonotype was seen a handful of times. V is TRBV5-1 and J is TRBJ2-1, with D possibly being TRBD1 or TRBD2 (6 bases each). V lost 4 bases to trimming and J lost 3 bases, with 11 bases between them. The CDR3 has 14 residues. Germline assignment: CDR1 SGHRS and CDR2 YFSETQ. In nucleotides, the CDR3 is TGCGCCAGCAGCGCCGGGGGACACTACAATGAGCAGTTCTTC. Protein: CASSAGGHYNEQFF.

The chain combines TRBV10-3 with TRBJ1-5; TRBD1 is a possible D gene (5 bases). Germline V gene lookup returns CDR1 ENHRY and CDR2 SYGVKD. The CDR3 is 14 residues long. V lost 8 bases, J lost 4 bases, and 15 bases lay in between. The CDR3 sequence is CAIGANVGNQPQHF. CDR3 in DNA: TGTGCCATCGGGGCAAATGTCGGGAATCAGCCCCAGCATTTT.

This clonotype came up a few times. The chain links TRBV4-1 to TRBJ1-3; tentative D call: TRBD1 (5 bases). The V gene's germline CDR1 is MGHRA and CDR2 YSYEKL. This CDR3 spans 15 amino acids. Trimming took off 4 bases at V and 0 bases at J, with 10 bases between the two ends. The CDR3 bases are TGCGCCAGCAGCCCGCCAGGGATCTCTGGAAACACCATATATTTT. Protein sequence: CASSPPGISGNTIYF.

Only a few counts were recorded for this clonotype. The gene calls are TRBV12-3 or TRBV12-4 and TRBJ1-1; a possible D gene is TRBD1 (5 bases). The CDR3 spans 16 residues. V dropped 6 bases and J dropped 2 bases, with 19 bases sitting between them. This CDR3 is CASSLGQGGGNTEAFF. The CDR3 nucleotides are TGTGCCAGCAGCTTGGGGCAGGGTGGTGGAAACACTGAAGCTTTCTTT.